Listed here are 24 T cell receptor beta chains from one sample, sequenced in a study of blood T cell repertoires in COVID-19. The repertoire was sequenced with immunoSEQ multiplex PCR; TCRdb's copy has only in-frame clones and lacks some. The sample has 140,000 or so clones, roughly 86% seen once. The sequencing input was peripheral blood. The receptors originated from a man between 65 and 85 years old with acute or convalescent COVID-19.

The chain links TRBV11-2 to TRBJ2-1, with a tentative D call TRBD2 (6 bases). Germline values: CDR1 SGHAT, CDR2 FQNNGV. Trimming removed 5 bases at V and 0 bases at J, with 17 bases between. This CDR3 comprises 17 residues. CDR3 protein: CASSLRGAESSYNEQFF. The CDR3 nucleotides read TGTGCCAGCAGCCTTCGCGGGGCTGAAAGCTCCTACAATGAGCAGTTCTTC. The variable domain in full, completed from reference TRBV11-2 and TRBJ2-1, reads EAGVAQSPRYKIIEKRQSVAFWCNPISGHATLYWYQQILGQGPKLLIQFQNNGVVDDSQLPKDRFSAERLKGVDSTLKIQPAKLEDSAVYLCASSLRGAESSYNEQFFGPGTRLTVL.

This chain joins TRBV6-5 and TRBJ2-7; TRBD1 is a possible D gene (6 bases). V dropped 6 bases and J dropped 2 bases, with 8 bases sitting between them. The CDR3 loop spans 12 amino acids. Germline V gene lookup returns CDR1 MNHEY and CDR2 SVGAGI. The DNA of the CDR3 is TGTGCCAGCAGACAGGGTCCCTACGAGCAGTACTTC. This encodes CASRQGPYEQYF.

The chain joins TRBV6-2 or TRBV6-3 to TRBJ2-1, with 11 bases identical to TRBD2. CDR1 is MNHEY, CDR2 SVGEGT, per germline. CDR3 size: 15 residues. After removal of 6 bases from V and 7 bases from J, the junction contained 8 bases not matched to a gene. The CDR3 coding sequence is TGTGCCAGCAGCTTAATAGCGGGGGGGCAGAATGAGCAGTTCTTC. Protein product: CASSLIAGGQNEQFF.

This rearrangement joins TRBV9 to TRBJ1-6; 9 bases agree with TRBD1. The CDR3 runs 15 residues. Trimming cost V 4 bases and J 7 bases; bases outside gene matches: 6. CDR1 and CDR2 (germline): SGDLS, YYNGEE. CDR3 nucleotides: TGTGCCAGCAGCTCAGGGGACAGGGTCAATTCACCCCTCCACTTT. Translated: CASSSGDRVNSPLHF.

This clone was recorded only once. The chain links TRBV7-2 to TRBJ1-3; D remains unclear. Germline values: CDR1 SGHTA, CDR2 FQGNSA. The CDR3 has 15 amino acids. V lost 5 bases and J lost 1, with 12 bases in between. CDR3 region: CASSQRRVSGNTIYF. The DNA for the CDR3 is TGTGCCAGCAGCCAAAGACGGGTGTCTGGAAACACCATATATTTT.

The J gene is TRBJ1-5, the V gene TRBV28; no clear D gene. From germline, CDR1 is MDHEN and CDR2 SYDVKM. Trimming took off 6 bases at V and 3 bases at J, with 6 bases between the two ends. The CDR3 loop spans 12 amino acids. For the CDR3, the DNA is TGTGCCAGCAGACTCGTCAATCAGCCCCAGCATTTT. Residues: CASRLVNQPQHF.

In this sample, this clone turned up once. CDR3 coding DNA: TGCGCCAGCAGCGATGGACAGGGTGTGGATACGCAGTATTTT. This sequence encodes CASSDGQGVDTQYF. The chain employs TRBV10-1 and TRBJ2-3, with 8 bases lining up with TRBD1. This CDR3 comprises 14 residues. J was trimmed by 6 bases and V by 6 bases; bases with no gene match: 8. Germline CDR1 and CDR2: WNHNN and SYGVQD (reference sequence).

This clone has only one observation. The chain's CDR3 is CASSYDRGNGAFF. CDR3 coding DNA: TGCGCCAGCAGCTACGACAGGGGAAACGGTGCTTTCTTT. This chain links TRBV5-1 with TRBJ1-1; 8 bases are a match to TRBD1. This CDR3 has 13 residues. Germline V gene data show CDR1 as SGHRS and CDR2 as YFSETQ. With V trimmed by 3 bases and J by 11 bases, 9 bases remained unmatched.

The genes are TRBV5-1 and TRBJ1-3, with a weak D call TRBD1 (5 bases). The CDR3 sequence is 13 residues long. CDR1 is SGHRS, CDR2 YFSETQ, per germline. V lost 1 base and J lost 9, with 11 bases in between. The CDR3 sequence: CASSLSGASTIYF. Here the CDR3 DNA reads TGCGCCAGCAGCTTGAGCGGGGCGAGCACCATATATTTT. The full variable domain, its missing parts supplied by reference TRBV5-1 and TRBJ1-3, is KAGVTQTPRYLIKTRGQQVTLSCSPISGHRSVSWYQQTPGQGLQFLFEYFSETQRNKGNFPGRFSGRQFSNSRSEMNVSTLELGDSALYLCASSLSGASTIYFGEGSWLTVV.

This chain joins TRBV10-1 and TRBJ1-1; the D is unclear. The CDR3 consists of 14 residues. CDR1 is WNHNN and CDR2 is SYGVQD in the germline V gene (reference sequence). V was shortened by 2 bases and J by 4 bases, with 11 bases between the two germline ends. DNA for the CDR3: TGCGCCAGCAGTGAGGGCGGGTTGGGCACTGAAGCTTTCTTT. Amino acids: CASSEGGLGTEAFF.

The rearrangement links TRBV9 to TRBJ1-6; TRBD1 is a possible D gene (5 bases). V was pared by 4 bases and J by 7 bases, with 12 bases between. The CDR3 has 14 amino acids. Germline lookup yields CDR1 SGDLS and CDR2 YYNGEE. The CDR3 loop reads CASSSGPVNSPLHF. The CDR3 nucleotides read TGTGCCAGCAGCTCAGGGCCAGTCAATTCACCCCTCCACTTT.

This rearrangement joins TRBV11-3 to TRBJ1-1, with D tentatively TRBD1 (6 bases). This CDR3 has 13 amino acids. Trimming pared 4 bases from V and 0 bases from J, leaving 6 bases between. Per germline, CDR1 SGHNT and CDR2 YENEEA. CDR3 coding DNA: TGTGCCAGCAGCTGGACAGTGAACACTGAAGCTTTCTTT. Translated, it gives CASSWTVNTEAFF.

This clone was detected once. The junction does not match germline at one end; this may be a read error. This chain uses TRBV3-1 (or the pseudogene TRBV3-2) with TRBJ1-2; possible D gene TRBD1, 6 bases. The germline V gene has CDR1 LGHDT and CDR2 YNNKEL (reference sequence). The CDR3 has 14 amino acids. In DNA, the CDR3 is TGTGCCCGCAGCCAAGAGGGGGGGGACTATGGCTACACCTTC. Translating gives CARSQEGGDYGYTF.

The chain uses TRBV7-8 and TRBJ1-5; 7 nucleotides line up with TRBD1. Per germline, CDR1 SGHVS and CDR2 FQNEAQ. The CDR3 covers 18 residues. With V trimmed by 5 bases and J by 7 bases, 20 bases remained unmatched. The CDR3 sequence is CASSSSGPNRGGHQPQHF. The CDR3 DNA reads TGTGCCAGCAGCAGCTCAGGGCCAAACAGGGGTGGCCACCAGCCCCAGCATTTT.

The rearrangement links TRBV13 to TRBJ2-2, with 7 bases that match TRBD2. With V trimmed by 1 base and J by 0 bases, 14 bases remained unmatched. The CDR3 covers 20 residues. CDR1 is PRHDT and CDR2 is FYEKMQ in the germline V gene (reference sequence). CDR3 in amino acids: CASSLVASGPPQPNTGELFF. CDR3 DNA: TGTGCCAGCAGCTTAGTGGCTAGCGGCCCACCGCAACCGAACACCGGGGAGCTGTTTTTT.

The CDR3 sequence: CASSPIVGAGQPQHF. DNA for the CDR3: TGTGCCAGCAGCCCCATAGTTGGGGCGGGGCAGCCCCAGCATTTT. The chain combines TRBV6-6 with TRBJ1-5; a possible D gene is TRBD1 (5 bases). Trimming took 6 bases from V and 7 from J, leaving 19 bases between them. Germline values: CDR1 MNHNY, CDR2 SVGAGI (reference sequence). The CDR3 has 15 residues.

This chain connects TRBV5-1 to TRBJ1-5; 7 nucleotides match TRBD1. Germline CDR1 reads SGHRS; CDR2 reads YFSETQ. The trim removed 3 bases at V and 4 bases at J, leaving 7 bases unmatched. CDR3 size: 15 residues. CDR3 region: CASSWGTDFNQPQHF. CDR3 DNA sequence: TGCGCCAGCAGCTGGGGGACAGACTTTAATCAGCCCCAGCATTTT.

This clone has more than one count but fewer than ten. The gene calls are TRBV6-5 and TRBJ2-3; D might be TRBD1 (7 bases). The CDR3 extends over 14 amino acids. V lost 8 bases and J lost 7, with 19 bases in between. Germline V gene sequence: CDR1 MNHEY, CDR2 SVGAGI. CDR3 residues: CASSRRGLGNTQYF. The CDR3 DNA reads as TGTGCCAGCTCCCGGAGGGGGCTTGGGAATACGCAGTATTTT.

Regarding this clone: Other nucleotide sequences in the sample specify the same CDR3. The chain joins TRBV6-6 to TRBJ1-5, with no clear D. CDR1 is MNHNY, CDR2 SVGAGI, per germline (reference sequence). The CDR3 covers 15 residues. Between the trimmed V and J ends, which lost 0 bases and 3 bases, there was a span of 9 bases. The CDR3 reads CASSYSNRDNQPQHF. CDR3 bases: TGTGCCAGCAGTTACTCGAACCGGGACAATCAGCCCCAGCATTTT.

DNA of the CDR3: TGTGCCAGCAGTGCAAGTTTAGGAGTTTACAATGAGCAGTTCTTC. This gives the protein CASSASLGVYNEQFF. The rearrangement joins TRBV2 to TRBJ2-1; D gene unclear. The V end was cut by 4 bases, the J end by 4 bases, with 14 bases between. Germline V gene lookup returns CDR1 SNHLY and CDR2 FYNNEI. The CDR3 length is 15 residues.

In its sample, this clone was seen once. The J gene is TRBJ2-1, the V gene TRBV27, with 9 nucleotides matching TRBD2. The trim removed 3 bases at V and 9 bases at J, leaving 12 bases unmatched. CDR1 MNHEY and CDR2 SMNVEV come from the germline V gene (reference sequence). This CDR3 spans 16 amino acids. DNA for the CDR3: TGTGCCAGCAGTTTTGATCCAGCACTAGCGGGTAGTGAGCAGTTCTTC. Protein sequence: CASSFDPALAGSEQFF.

The chain links TRBV5-1 to TRBJ2-1, with D maybe TRBD2 (6 bases). Germline-derived CDR1 and CDR2 are SGHRS and YFSETQ. Trimming stripped 0 bases from V and 15 bases from J, with 19 bases between. The CDR3 has 14 amino acids. The CDR3 loop is CASSLAGGPQVGFF. The CDR3 DNA sequence: TGCGCCAGCAGCTTGGCCGGGGGACCTCAGGTGGGGTTCTTC.

CDR3 sequence (DNA): TGTGCCAGCAGCAATCTAGCGGGAGCGATGGATACGCAGTATTTT. Translating it yields CASSNLAGAMDTQYF. The genes are TRBV5-4 and TRBJ2-3, with 10 nucleotides matching TRBD2. J gave up 6 bases and V 4 bases, and 8 bases lay outside the gene matches. The CDR3 is 15 residues long. Germline V gene data show CDR1 as SGHNT and CDR2 as YYREEE (reference sequence).

Here the CDR3 reads CASSVVLAGNEQFF. In DNA, the CDR3 is TGTGCCAGCAGCGTGGTGTTAGCGGGCAATGAGCAGTTCTTC. J is TRBJ2-1 and V is TRBV5-4, with 7 bases that match TRBD2. The CDR3 consists of 14 residues. The V and J ends lost 4 bases and 6 bases, in that order; junction bases with no gene match: 7. Germline CDR1 SGHNT, CDR2 YYREEE (reference sequence).